The 7 T cell receptor beta chains presented below share a single source sample, sequenced in a study of T cell repertoires in cytomegalovirus infection. TCRdb fed the reads into MiXCR, producing one record per CDR3 protein. In the table there are 450,000 to 600,000 distinct CDR3 sequences, approximately 10% of which are singletons. Specimen: PBMCs. These receptors all stem from a human donor in good health (CMV status not recorded). Some clones in this sample may be carry-over from other donors' samples.

This clonotype appeared many times. A junction boundary mismatches the germline segment, possibly from a read error. The chain is built from TRBV5-1 and TRBJ2-2, with 8 nucleotides matching TRBD1. The CDR3 is made up of 15 amino acids. Germline lookup yields CDR1 SGHRS and CDR2 YFSETQ. The CDR3 DNA sequence: TGTGCCAGCAGCCCCGACAGGGGGAACACCGGGGAGCTGTTTTTT. Protein: CASSPDRGNTGELFF.

This clonotype came up many times. The chain joins TRBV25-1 to TRBJ2-7, with D possibly matching TRBD2 (5 bases). Germline CDR1 reads MGHDK; CDR2 reads SYGVNS. The CDR3 loop spans 14 amino acids. Trimming cost V 4 bases and J 3 bases, with 13 bases left between them. The CDR3 DNA reads TGTGCCAGCAGTGGGTCTGCAGGACTCTACGAGCAGTACTTC. This encodes CASSGSAGLYEQYF.

This clonotype was recorded many times. CDR3 coding DNA: TGTGCCAGCAGTTTGATAGGGAATCAGGACACTGAAGCTTTCTTT. Its protein is CASSLIGNQDTEAFF. The chain carries TRBV27 and TRBJ1-1, with no clear D. CDR1 and CDR2 from the germline V gene are MNHEY and SMNVEV (reference sequence). The V end lost 3 bases, the J end lost 3 bases, and 14 bases lay between the germline ends. The CDR3 covers 15 residues.

This clonotype came up a few times. The chain links TRBV15 to TRBJ2-3; D gene uncertain. In germline, CDR1 is LNHNV, CDR2 YYDKDF (reference sequence). V lost 5 bases and J 1 base, leaving 16 bases between the germline ends. The CDR3 has 16 residues. This CDR3 reads CATSGGRWSGTDTQYF. In DNA, the CDR3 is TGTGCCACCAGCGGCGGACGGTGGTCGGGCACAGATACGCAGTATTTT. Filled out from reference TRBV15 and TRBJ2-3, the complete variable domain reads DAMVIQNPRYQVTQFGKPVTLSCSQTLNHNVMYWYQQKSSQAPKLLFHYYDKDFNNEADTPDNFQSRRPNTSFCFLDIRSPGLGDTAMYLCATSGGRWSGTDTQYFGPGTRLTVL.

This clonotype was observed at least ten times. This chain joins TRBV4-1 and TRBJ1-1; D is undetermined. Germline CDR1 MGHRA, CDR2 YSYEKL. The CDR3 sequence is 14 residues long. Trimming removed 1 base at V and 3 bases at J, with 9 bases between. Written as DNA, the CDR3 is TGCGCCAGCAGCCAAGGCGGATTGGACACTGAAGCTTTCTTT. It translates to CASSQGGLDTEAFF.

This clonotype was picked up many times. The V gene is TRBV6-1, the J gene TRBJ1-2; TRBD1 agrees at 7 bases. Per germline, CDR1 MNHNS and CDR2 SASEGT. V gave up 5 bases and J gave up 6 bases; unmatched junction bases: 6. The CDR3 totals 13 residues. CDR3 loop: CASSRGGGNGYTF. The CDR3 region has the DNA TGTGCCAGCAGTCGAGGGGGCGGGAATGGCTACACCTTC.

The CDR3 protein is CASSYPHEEAKNIQYF. The DNA for the CDR3 is TGTGCCAGCAGTTACCCTCACGAGGAAGCCAAAAACATTCAGTACTTC. This chain connects TRBV6-6 to TRBJ2-4; D ambiguous. Germline CDR1 MNHNY, CDR2 SVGAGI (reference sequence). The CDR3 runs to 16 residues. Between the trimmed V and J ends, which lost 2 bases and 0 bases, there was a span of 11 bases.